This section outlines one T cell receptor beta chain sequence together with its context. Its antigen is as yet unknown. This record comes from a study of cytomegalovirus exposure and HLA in healthy donors. Study conclusions and caveats: TCR beta sequences reportedly predicted the HLA-A and HLA-B alleles of most subjects accurately. High specificity and sensitivity for cytomegalovirus status were reported for the classifier.

PCR amplification relied on 60 Vbeta primers (plus 13 Jbeta primers). The repertoire was sequenced with immunoSEQ multiplex PCR; TCRdb's copy has only in-frame clones and lacks some. Its listing shows about 96,000 clones. V trimming: 6 bases; J trimming: 5 bases; junction bases outside the gene matches: 6. In germline, CDR1 is MNHNY, CDR2 SVGAGI (reference sequence). The CDR3 extends over 14 amino acids. The TCR originated in a woman in her 30s in good health and CMV-seronegative. Material: PBMCs. The gene calls are TRBV6-6 and TRBJ1-5; TRBD1 aligns across 8 bases. CDR3 sequence: CASSATGVDQPQHF. DNA for the CDR3: TGTGCCAGCAGCGCGACAGGGGTGGATCAGCCCCAGCATTTT.